This T cell receptor (beta chain) was identified during a study of cytomegalovirus exposure and HLA in healthy donors. Amplification used 60 Vbeta primers and 13 Jbeta primers. Using immunoSEQ multiplex PCR, the repertoire was profiled, and TCRdb retains in-frame clones only, with some absent. The sample has about 59,000 clones, 65% to 80% seen once. Germline lookup yields CDR1 SGHTA and CDR2 FQGNSA. CDR3 length: 15 amino acids. The V end lost 4 bases, the J end lost 2 bases, and 15 bases lay between the germline ends. Notes on the study in general: Links to common viral pathogens appeared, in a later analysis, for several of the most significant clusters. Evidence from a later analysis indicated that most CMV-associated TCR beta chains looked HLA-restricted.

As regards this clone: Its cognate antigen is unknown.

This clonotype originated in a man younger than 45 in good health and CMV-seropositive. This chain links TRBV7-2 with TRBJ2-7, with a tentative D call TRBD1 (6 bases). Sequencing used PBMCs. CDR3 bases: TGTGCCAGCAGCTCGGGTGGGGGCTCAGCCTACGAGCAGTACTTC. It yields the protein CASSSGGGSAYEQYF.